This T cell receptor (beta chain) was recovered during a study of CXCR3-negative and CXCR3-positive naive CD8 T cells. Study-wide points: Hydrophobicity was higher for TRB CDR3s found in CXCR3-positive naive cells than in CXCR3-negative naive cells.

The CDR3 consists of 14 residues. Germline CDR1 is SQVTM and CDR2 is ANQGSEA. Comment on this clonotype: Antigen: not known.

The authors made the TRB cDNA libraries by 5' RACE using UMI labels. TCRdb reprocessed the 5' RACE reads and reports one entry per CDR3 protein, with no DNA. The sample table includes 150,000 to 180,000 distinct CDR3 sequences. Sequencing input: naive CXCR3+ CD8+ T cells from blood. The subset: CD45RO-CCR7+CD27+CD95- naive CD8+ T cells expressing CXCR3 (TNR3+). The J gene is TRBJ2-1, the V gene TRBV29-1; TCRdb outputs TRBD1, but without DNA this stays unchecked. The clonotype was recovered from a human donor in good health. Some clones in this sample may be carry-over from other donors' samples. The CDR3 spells CSVAGTGRNNEQFF.